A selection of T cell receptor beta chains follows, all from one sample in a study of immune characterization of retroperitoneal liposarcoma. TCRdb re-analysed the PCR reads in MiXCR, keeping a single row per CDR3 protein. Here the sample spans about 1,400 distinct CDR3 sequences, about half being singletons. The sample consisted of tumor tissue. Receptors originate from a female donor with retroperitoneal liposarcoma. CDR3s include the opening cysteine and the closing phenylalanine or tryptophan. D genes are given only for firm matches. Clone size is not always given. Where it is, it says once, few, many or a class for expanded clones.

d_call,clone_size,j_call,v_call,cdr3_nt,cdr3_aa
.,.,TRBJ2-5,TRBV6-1,TGTGCCAGCAGTGAGGGCGGGCCGCAAGAGACCCAGTACTTC,CASSEGGPQETQYF
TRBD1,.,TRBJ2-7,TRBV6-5,TGTGCCAGCAGTAGAAAGGGGGCGGCGTACGAGCAGTACTTC,CASSRKGAAYEQYF
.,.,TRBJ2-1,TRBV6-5,TGTGCCAGCAGTTACGGGTCTAATGAGCAGTTCTTC,CASSYGSNEQFF
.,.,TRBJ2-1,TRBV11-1,TGTGCCAGCAGCTTAAATGAGGATGAGCAGTTCTTC,CASSLNEDEQFF
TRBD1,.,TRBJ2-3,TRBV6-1,TGTGCCAGCAGAGTGACAGGGACAGATACGCAGTATTTT,CASRVTGTDTQYF
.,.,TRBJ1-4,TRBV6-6,TGTGCCAGCAGTGCTAGACAGCCATCAAAACTGTTTTTT,CASSARQPSKLFF
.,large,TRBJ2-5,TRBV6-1,TGTGCCAGCAGTGAAGCTGACAGATACCAAGAGACCCAGTACTTC,CASSEADRYQETQYF
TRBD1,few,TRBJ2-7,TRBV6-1,TGTGCCAGCAGTCGAAGGGGGGGGACAGGGAAATACGAGCAGTACTTC,CASSRRGGTGKYEQYF
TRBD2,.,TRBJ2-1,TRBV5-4,TGTGCCAGCAGCTTGGATGCGGGGGGCTACAATGAGCAGTTCTTC,CASSLDAGGYNEQFF
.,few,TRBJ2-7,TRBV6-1,TGTGCCAGCAGCGACCGGGGAAGCTCCTACGAGCAGTACTTC,CASSDRGSSYEQYF
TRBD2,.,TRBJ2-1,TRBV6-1,TGTGCCAGCAGCGTTAGCGGGAGGGGCGATGAGCAGTTCTTC,CASSVSGRGDEQFF
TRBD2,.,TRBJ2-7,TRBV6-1,TGTGCCAGCAGTGACGGACTAGCGGGACGCTCCTACGAGCAGTACTTC,CASSDGLAGRSYEQYF
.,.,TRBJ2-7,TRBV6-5,TGTGCCAGCAGTTACCCCGGATACGAGCAGTACTTC,CASSYPGYEQYF
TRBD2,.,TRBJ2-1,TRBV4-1,TGCGCCAGCAGCCCGGGACTAGCGGGGAATGAGCAGTTCTTC,CASSPGLAGNEQFF
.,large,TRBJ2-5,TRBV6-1,TGTGCCAGCAGTGAAGGTTTGAGCCTCGGAACCCAGTACTTC,CASSEGLSLGTQYF
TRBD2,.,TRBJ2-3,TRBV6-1,TGTGCCAGCAGTACCACTAGCGGAAGCACAGATACGCAGTATTTT,CASSTTSGSTDTQYF
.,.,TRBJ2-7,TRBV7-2,TGTGCCAGCAGCCCGACGGGTCAAAACTACGAGCAGTACTTC,CASSPTGQNYEQYF
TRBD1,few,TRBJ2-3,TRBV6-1,TGTGCCAGCAGTTCCGAAGACAGGGAATCAGATACGCAGTATTTT,CASSSEDRESDTQYF
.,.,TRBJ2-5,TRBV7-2,TGTGCCAGCAGGGCTGCGGATATATTGGAGACCCAGTACTTC,CASRAADILETQYF
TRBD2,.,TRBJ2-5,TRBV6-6,TGTGCCAGCAGTTACTCGTCTAGCGGGAACCAAGAGACCCAGTACTTC,CASSYSSSGNQETQYF
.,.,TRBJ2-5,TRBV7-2,TGTGCCAGCAGCTTAAACCAAGAGACCCAGTACTTC,CASSLNQETQYF
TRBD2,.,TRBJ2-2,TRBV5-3,TGTGCCAGAAGCTCAATCCATAGCGGGAGGGCTTATCCGAACACCGGGGAGCTGTTTTTT,CARSSIHSGRAYPNTGELFF
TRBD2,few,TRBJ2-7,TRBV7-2,TGTGCCAGCAGCTTAAAGGGAGGGACTAGCGACTACGAGCAGTACTTC,CASSLKGGTSDYEQYF
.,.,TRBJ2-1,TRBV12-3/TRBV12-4,TGTGCCAGCACCATTAGCGGAACCTACAATGAGCAGTTCTTC,CASTISGTYNEQFF
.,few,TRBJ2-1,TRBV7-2,TGTGCCAGCAGCTTAGCGAGAGCGTCCTACGAGCAGTTCTTC,CASSLARASYEQFF
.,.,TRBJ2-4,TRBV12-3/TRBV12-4,TGTGCCAGCAGTTTATCTCCTCTTCCCCAAGTAGGCATTCAGTACTTC,CASSLSPLPQVGIQYF
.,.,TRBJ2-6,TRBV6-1,TGTGCCAGCCGCCCGGACCGCTCTGGGGCCAACGTCCTGACTTTC,CASRPDRSGANVLTF
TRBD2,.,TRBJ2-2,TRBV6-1,TGTGCCAGCAGAGATAGCGGGAGGGGGGGCACCGGGGAGCTGTTTTTT,CASRDSGRGGTGELFF
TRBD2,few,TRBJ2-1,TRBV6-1,TGTGCCAGCAGTGAAAGGGTGCTAGCGGGAGTGAATGAGCAGTTCTTC,CASSERVLAGVNEQFF
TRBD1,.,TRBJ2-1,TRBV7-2,TGTGCCAGCAGCCGGACAGGGGTCCCCCAACAAGAGACCCAGTTCTTC,CASSRTGVPQQETQFF
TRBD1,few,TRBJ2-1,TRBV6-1,TGTGCCAGCAGTGCGGGACAGATAAAAGAGACCCAGTTCTTC,CASSAGQIKETQFF
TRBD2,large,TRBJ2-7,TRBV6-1,TGTGCCAGCAGGACCGGGGCGGGGGGGACCTACGAGCAGTACTTC,CASRTGAGGTYEQYF
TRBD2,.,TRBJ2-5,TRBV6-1,TGTGCCAGCAGTGAAGAGGCTAGCGGGGCGGAGACCCAGTACTTC,CASSEEASGAETQYF
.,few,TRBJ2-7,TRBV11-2,TGTGCCAGCAGCTTTAACAGTGGGGACTACGAGCAGTACTTC,CASSFNSGDYEQYF
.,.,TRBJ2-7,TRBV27,TGTGCCAGCAGTAGCCCGAGGGGACGCTCCTACAATGAGCAGTACTTC,CASSSPRGRSYNEQYF
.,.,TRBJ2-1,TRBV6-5,TGTGCCAGCAGTGACCAGCCGATTGGTTACGAGCAGTTCTTC,CASSDQPIGYEQFF
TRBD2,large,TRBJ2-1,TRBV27,TGTGCCAGCAGCCCCGCACTAGCGGGGGCTGAGCAGTTCTTC,CASSPALAGAEQFF
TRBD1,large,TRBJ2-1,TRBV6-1,TGTGCCAGCAGCCCGGGACAGGGAGTCTACAATGAGCAGTTCTTC,CASSPGQGVYNEQFF
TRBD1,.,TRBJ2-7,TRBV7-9,TGTGCCAGCAGCTTGACGGTGGGGACAGGGAACAATGAGCAGTACTTC,CASSLTVGTGNNEQYF
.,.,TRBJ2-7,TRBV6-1,TGTGCCAGCAGCCTCCGGACAGCGACCATCCTGAACGAGCAGTACTTC,CASSLRTATILNEQYF
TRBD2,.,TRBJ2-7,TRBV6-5,TGTGCCAGCAGTTACTCGGTAGCGGGAACCTACGAGCAGTACTTC,CASSYSVAGTYEQYF
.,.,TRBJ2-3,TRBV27,TGTGCCAGCAGTTTAAGGCCGCTGGGATGGGGCACAGATACGCAGTATTTT,CASSLRPLGWGTDTQYF
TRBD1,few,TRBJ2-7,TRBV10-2,TGCGCCAGCAGGAGGGGGTCCGGGACAGGGAGTGTCTACGAGCAGTACTTC,CASRRGSGTGSVYEQYF
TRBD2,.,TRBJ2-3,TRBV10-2,TGCGCCAGCGGCGGGAGGGCCAGGGCAGATACGCAGTATTTT,CASGGRARADTQYF
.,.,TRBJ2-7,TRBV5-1,TGCGCCAGCAGCTTGGGCGGGGTGGCCTACGAGCAGTACTTC,CASSLGGVAYEQYF
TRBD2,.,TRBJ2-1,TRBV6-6,TGTGCCAGCAGACCCGGGACTAGCGGGAGGGCCCTCTCCAATGAGCAGTTCTTC,CASRPGTSGRALSNEQFF
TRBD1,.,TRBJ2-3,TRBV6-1,TGTGCCAGCAGTGTCGACGGGACAGGGTGGTTGGATACGCAGTATTTT,CASSVDGTGWLDTQYF
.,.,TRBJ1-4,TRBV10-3,TGTGCCATCAGCGGAGGGGGTAGTGAAAAACTGTTTTTT,CAISGGGSEKLFF
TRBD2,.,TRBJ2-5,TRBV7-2,TGTGCCAGCAGCTTGGGGACTAGGAAAGAGACCCAGTACTTC,CASSLGTRKETQYF
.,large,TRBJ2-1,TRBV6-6,TGTGCCAGCAAAAGCGCCTCTAAGCGGGAGCAGTTCTTC,CASKSASKREQFF
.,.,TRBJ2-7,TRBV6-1,TGTGCCAGTGGAAGCTCCTACGAGCAGTACTTC,CASGSSYEQYF
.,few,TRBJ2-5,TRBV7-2,TGTGCCAGCAGCTTAGTTGACTACCAAGAGACCCAGTACTTC,CASSLVDYQETQYF
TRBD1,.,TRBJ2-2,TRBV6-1,TGTGCCAGCAGCTCGGACGCCGGGACAGCGAACACCGGGGAGCTGTTTTTT,CASSSDAGTANTGELFF
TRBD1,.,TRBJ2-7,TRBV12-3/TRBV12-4,TGTGCCAGCAGTTCCAAGGGACAGGGGTCCGGCAAATACGAGCAGTACTTC,CASSSKGQGSGKYEQYF
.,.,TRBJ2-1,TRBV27,TGTGCCAGCAGTTTTTTGGGAGAGAACAATGAGCAGTTCTTC,CASSFLGENNEQFF
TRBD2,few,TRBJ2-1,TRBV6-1,TGTGCCAGCAGTGGACTAGCGGGAGCCTACAATGAGCAGTTCTTC,CASSGLAGAYNEQFF
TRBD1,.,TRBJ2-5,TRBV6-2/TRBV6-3,TGTGCCAGCAGAAGGACAGGGATTGTGGAGACCCAGTACTTC,CASRRTGIVETQYF